Following are 30 T cell receptor beta chains from one sample sequenced in a study of T cell changes during pregnancy in multiple sclerosis. Sequenced by immunoSEQ multiplex PCR; TCRdb stores in-frame clones only, minus some. The repertoire holds around 100,000 clones, with 90% as singletons. The source was peripheral blood, collected in the second trimester of pregnancy. The receptors stem from a female donor in good health, enrolled as a control in a pregnancy study.

The V gene is TRBV28, the J gene TRBJ1-5; 7 nucleotides align to TRBD1. The V segment lost 0 bases and the J segment 1 base; nucleotides outside the gene matches: 3. Looked up from germline, CDR1 is MDHEN and CDR2 is SYDVKM. CDR3 size: 16 residues. The CDR3 region is CASSLWTGSSNQPQHF. The DNA of the CDR3 is TGTGCCAGCAGTTTATGGACAGGGTCAAGCAATCAGCCCCAGCATTTT.

This clone is a singleton in its sample. V is TRBV7-9 and J is TRBJ1-3, with a weak D call TRBD1 (6 bases). Trimming pared 4 bases from V and 4 bases from J, leaving 11 bases between. Germline CDR1 is SEHNR and CDR2 is FQNEAQ (reference sequence). The CDR3 extends over 14 amino acids. The CDR3 nucleotides are TGTGCCAGCAGCTACAGGGCGTCAGGAAACACCATATATTTT. The encoded protein is CASSYRASGNTIYF.

The chain couples TRBV5-1 to TRBJ1-2; maybe TRBD1 (6 bases). CDR1 is SGHRS and CDR2 is YFSETQ in the germline V gene. V was pared by 3 bases and J by 3 bases, with 15 bases between. The CDR3 is made up of 15 amino acids. CDR3 loop: CASSSYRDHDYGYTF. The CDR3 region has the DNA TGCGCCAGCAGCTCATACAGGGATCACGACTATGGCTACACCTTC.

V is TRBV28 and J is TRBJ2-1, with TRBD2 identical over 10 bases. From germline, CDR1 is MDHEN and CDR2 SYDVKM. Trimming removed 2 bases from V and 0 bases from J; junction bases left unmatched: 13. The CDR3 length is 20 residues. CDR3 loop: CASSLGLAGASVRSYNEQFF. The DNA of the CDR3 is TGTGCCAGCAGTTTAGGGCTAGCGGGAGCCTCAGTCCGCTCCTACAATGAGCAGTTCTTC.

V is TRBV7-2 and J is TRBJ2-2, with 9 bases identical to TRBD2. The CDR3 totals 17 residues. Germline-derived CDR1 and CDR2 are SGHTA and FQGNSA. The junction had 9 bases not matched to a gene; V was cut back by 2 bases and J by 5 bases. The CDR3 DNA follows: TGTGCCAGCAGCTTACAGGGCAGTCTAGCGGGAACCGGGGAGCTGTTTTTT. Its translation: CASSLQGSLAGTGELFF.

The CDR3: CASSGTTYEQYF. CDR3 nucleotide sequence: TGTGCCAGTAGCGGGACCACCTACGAGCAGTACTTC. The chain links TRBV30 to TRBJ2-7, with 8 bases aligning to TRBD2. CDR3 length: 12 residues. With 8 bases clipped from V and 2 bases from J, the junction kept 5 bases outside the gene matches. Germline CDR1 and CDR2: GTSNPN and SVGIG (reference sequence).

The chain carries TRBV28 and TRBJ2-5, with 13 bases that match TRBD2. J lost 5 bases, V lost 10 bases, and 10 bases had no gene match. Germline V gene lookup returns CDR1 MDHEN and CDR2 SYDVKM. The CDR3 spans 15 residues. CDR3 protein: CATGLWTSGGETQYF. As DNA, the CDR3 is TGTGCCACCGGACTCTGGACTAGCGGGGGTGAGACCCAGTACTTC. Drawing the rest from reference TRBV28 and TRBJ2-5, the complete variable domain is DVKVTQSSRYLVKRTGEKVFLECVQDMDHENMFWYRQDPGLGLRLIYFSYDVKMKEKGDIPEGYSVSREKKERFSLILESASTNQTSMYLCATGLWTSGGETQYFGPGTRLLVL.

Notes on this clone: A junction end diverges from the germline sequence, so it may reflect a read error. This rearrangement joins TRBV7-9 to TRBJ1-1; D call uncertain. The CDR3 is made up of 14 amino acids. Germline V CDR1 and CDR2: SEHNR, FQNEAQ (reference sequence). The CDR3 is CASSLNGENAEAFF. CDR3 nucleotides: TGTGCCAGCAGCTTAAACGGGGAGAACGCTGAAGCTTTCTTT.

V is TRBV7-2 and J is TRBJ2-5; 7 positions agree with TRBD1. The J segment lost 5 bases and the V segment lost 5 bases, leaving 8 bases of the junction unmatched. The CDR3 is 14 residues long. CDR1 and CDR2 (germline): SGHTA, FQGNSA. The CDR3: CASSPQTGWETQYF. DNA for the CDR3: TGTGCCAGCAGCCCGCAGACAGGGTGGGAGACCCAGTACTTC.

The chain has TRBV25-1 and TRBJ2-7; the D gene is possibly TRBD2 (6 bases). Trimming pared 7 bases from V and 5 bases from J, leaving 15 bases between. The germline V gene encodes CDR1 MGHDK and CDR2 SYGVNS. The CDR3 is 13 residues long. The DNA of the CDR3 is TGTGCCAGCACCGGTGGAGGGGCCAACGAGCAGTACTTC. Its translation is CASTGGGANEQYF.

J is TRBJ1-2 and V is TRBV7-9; D ambiguous. Trimming took off 1 base at V and 2 bases at J, with 14 bases between the two ends. The CDR3 extends over 16 amino acids. Germline CDR1 SEHNR, CDR2 FQNEAQ (reference sequence). CDR3 in DNA: TGTGCCAGCAGCTTAGACCCCCAGGTGTGGAACTATGGCTACACCTTC. Amino acids: CASSLDPQVWNYGYTF.

The chain employs TRBV7-9 and TRBJ2-6; D ambiguous. V was pared by 0 bases and J by 2 bases, with 8 bases between. CDR3 length equals 16 residues. Germline loops: CDR1 SEHNR, CDR2 FQNEAQ (reference sequence). The DNA of the CDR3 is TGTGCCAGCAGCTTAGCGCGGAACGCTGGGGCCAACGTCCTGACTTTC. As protein: CASSLARNAGANVLTF.

This rearrangement joins TRBV7-9 to TRBJ2-7; the match to TRBD2 covers 8 bases. The CDR3 runs 16 residues. V was pared by 5 bases and J by 0 bases, with 9 bases of the junction left unmatched. Germline lookup yields CDR1 SEHNR and CDR2 FQNEAQ (reference sequence). CDR3 in amino acids: CASSPKRAGGSYEQYF. The CDR3 DNA reads TGTGCCAGCAGCCCCAAGAGGGCGGGAGGCTCCTACGAGCAGTACTTC.

The chain has TRBV28 and TRBJ1-5; D possibly corresponds to TRBD1 (5 bases). Per germline, CDR1 MDHEN and CDR2 SYDVKM. Trimming left V 6 bases short and J 3 bases short, with 15 bases between. CDR3 length: 15 residues. The CDR3 here is CASSLLGGVNQPQHF. CDR3 nucleotide sequence: TGTGCCAGCAGCCTCCTGGGAGGGGTCAATCAGCCCCAGCATTTT.

The gene calls are TRBV19 and TRBJ2-1; D possibly corresponds to TRBD2 (6 bases). Trimming pared 6 bases from V and 8 bases from J, leaving 23 bases between. The CDR3 spans 16 residues. CDR1 LNHDA and CDR2 SQIVND come from the germline V gene (reference sequence). The CDR3 loop is CASSKPRGIDVDEQFF. The CDR3, as DNA: TGTGCCAGTAGCAAACCCCGGGGGATTGACGTCGATGAGCAGTTCTTC.

The chain uses TRBV7-6 and TRBJ2-3; TRBD2 agrees at 10 bases. Germline V gene lookup returns CDR1 SGHVS and CDR2 FNYEAQ. Germline trimming cut 3 bases from V and 0 bases from J; bases unmatched to any gene: 3. The CDR3 is 16 residues long. The CDR3 sequence: CASSLAGLASTDTQYF. CDR3 bases: TGTGCCAGCAGCTTGGCGGGACTAGCGAGCACAGATACGCAGTATTTT.

The J gene is TRBJ1-6, the V gene TRBV9, with unresolved D. Germline V gene data show CDR1 as SGDLS and CDR2 as YYNGEE. Trimming removed 3 bases at V and 8 bases at J, with 9 bases between. CDR3 length: 13 residues. CDR3 DNA sequence: TGTGCCAGCAGCGGAGTTCCGTATTCACCCCTCCACTTT. Its protein product is CASSGVPYSPLHF.

The chain employs TRBV19 and TRBJ2-1; D is possibly TRBD2 (6 bases). The germline V gene has CDR1 LNHDA and CDR2 SQIVND (reference sequence). V was shortened by 3 bases and J by 5 bases, with 14 bases between the two germline ends. CDR3 length: 15 residues. The CDR3 region has the DNA TGTGCCAGTAGTATTCAACTAGCTGGTCACAATGAGCAGTTCTTC. Translation gives CASSIQLAGHNEQFF.

This clone came up once. The rearrangement uses TRBV7-2 and TRBJ2-7; weak D call: TRBD2 (5 bases). The V end was cut by 1 base, the J end by 3 bases, with 7 bases between. This CDR3 is 13 amino acids long. From germline, CDR1 is SGHTA and CDR2 FQGNSA. DNA for the CDR3: TGTGCCAGCAGCTTAGTAGAGGGCTACGAGCAGTACTTC. Translation gives CASSLVEGYEQYF.

This chain uses TRBV6-1 with TRBJ1-1; D call uncertain. Per the germline V gene, CDR1 is MNHNS and CDR2 is SASEGT. V lost 3 bases and J lost 5, with 10 bases in between. The CDR3 has 13 residues. As DNA, the CDR3 is TGTGCCAGCAGTGAGTCGAGAGGGACTGAAGCTTTCTTT. Its translation: CASSESRGTEAFF.

The chain uses TRBV25-1 and TRBJ1-1; a weak D match, TRBD1 (6 bases). Germline V gene sequence: CDR1 MGHDK, CDR2 SYGVNS. Between the trimmed V and J ends, which lost 5 bases and 4 bases, there was a span of 14 bases. This CDR3 spans 14 amino acids. This CDR3 reads CASSSQRGGTEAFF. The CDR3 DNA reads TGTGCCAGCAGTTCCCAGAGGGGGGGCACTGAAGCTTTCTTT. Filled out from reference TRBV25-1 and TRBJ1-1, the complete variable domain reads EADIYQTPRYLVIGTGKKITLECSQTMGHDKMYWYQQDPGMELHLIHYSYGVNSTEKGDLSSESTVSRIRTEHFPLTLESARPSHTSQYLCASSSQRGGTEAFFGQGTRLTVV.

This clone was seen just once. The J gene is TRBJ2-2, the V gene TRBV7-6, with D tentatively TRBD2 (5 bases). The germline gives CDR1 SGHVS, CDR2 FNYEAQ. This CDR3 comprises 15 residues. Trimming pared 2 bases from V and 3 bases from J, leaving 10 bases between. CDR3 loop: CASSLRIGDTGELFF. The CDR3 DNA reads as TGTGCCAGCAGCTTAAGAATCGGGGACACCGGGGAGCTGTTTTTT.

The chain recombines TRBV5-5 with TRBJ2-1, with a tentative D call TRBD1 (5 bases). The ends were cut back, 2 bases at V and 4 bases at J, with 16 bases in the middle. CDR3 length: 16 amino acids. Germline CDR1 reads SGHKS; CDR2 reads YYEKEE (reference sequence). This CDR3 is CASSLSSWQGYNEQFF. Here the CDR3 DNA reads TGTGCCAGCAGCTTATCTTCCTGGCAGGGATACAATGAGCAGTTCTTC.

The chain has TRBV27 and TRBJ2-7; D is perhaps TRBD1 (6 bases). CDR1 and CDR2 from the germline V gene are MNHEY and SMNVEV (reference sequence). Trimming took off 5 bases at V and 2 bases at J, with 13 bases between the two ends. This CDR3 is 14 amino acids long. The chain's CDR3 is CASSMAGTPYEQYF. The CDR3 DNA follows: TGTGCCAGCAGTATGGCCGGGACACCCTACGAGCAGTACTTC.

A single count supports this clone. V is TRBV6-6 and J is TRBJ1-1; weak D call: TRBD1 (5 bases). Deletions cut 5 bases from V and 10 bases from J, with 11 bases between. Germline lookup yields CDR1 MNHNY and CDR2 SVGAGI (reference sequence). The CDR3 is 11 residues long. The CDR3 sequence: CASSKPGGAFF. CDR3 coding DNA: TGTGCCAGCAGTAAACCGGGGGGAGCTTTCTTT.

The V gene is TRBV6-5, the J gene TRBJ1-2; D unresolved. The V end was cut by 2 bases, the J end by 8 bases, with 15 bases between. The CDR3 totals 14 residues. CDR1 MNHEY and CDR2 SVGAGI come from the germline V gene. The CDR3 coding sequence is TGTGCCAGCAGTTACCAAGGCCACGGAGGGGGCTACACCTTC. Its translation: CASSYQGHGGGYTF.

The V and J genes are TRBV6-5 and TRBJ1-5; TRBD1 aligns across 9 bases. CDR3 size: 15 residues. The J segment lost 4 bases and the V segment lost 6 bases, leaving 7 bases of the junction unmatched. The germline gives CDR1 MNHEY, CDR2 SVGAGI. The CDR3 DNA is TGTGCCAGCAGAAGGGGACAGGGAAGGAATCAGCCCCAGCATTTT. Translation gives CASRRGQGRNQPQHF.

The chain joins TRBV27 to TRBJ2-5; tentatively, D is TRBD2 (7 bases). Trimming pared 3 bases from V and 4 bases from J, leaving 15 bases between. This CDR3 is built from 15 residues. Germline V lookup: CDR1 MNHEY, CDR2 SMNVEV (reference sequence). DNA for the CDR3: TGTGCCAGCAGTTTGGGGGGGCGGTGGCGAGAGACCCAGTACTTC. Translating it yields CASSLGGRWRETQYF.

The CDR3 region is CASSYDQGPGNTIYF. DNA for the CDR3: TGTGCCAGCAGTTACGACCAGGGCCCTGGAAACACCATATATTTT. The chain combines TRBV6-5 with TRBJ1-3; perhaps TRBD1 as D (5 bases). The CDR3 is 15 amino acids. V was clipped by 2 bases and J by 2 bases, with 10 bases between them. The germline V gene has CDR1 MNHEY and CDR2 SVGAGI.

V gene TRBV7-2 combines with J gene TRBJ1-6, with no clear D. Germline loops: CDR1 SGHTA, CDR2 FQGNSA. Trimming removed 4 bases from V and 7 bases from J, with 11 bases in between. CDR3 length equals 14 residues. The CDR3 bases are TGTGCCAGCAGCTCCCGGAACGGGAATTCACCCCTCCACTTT. This codes for CASSSRNGNSPLHF.